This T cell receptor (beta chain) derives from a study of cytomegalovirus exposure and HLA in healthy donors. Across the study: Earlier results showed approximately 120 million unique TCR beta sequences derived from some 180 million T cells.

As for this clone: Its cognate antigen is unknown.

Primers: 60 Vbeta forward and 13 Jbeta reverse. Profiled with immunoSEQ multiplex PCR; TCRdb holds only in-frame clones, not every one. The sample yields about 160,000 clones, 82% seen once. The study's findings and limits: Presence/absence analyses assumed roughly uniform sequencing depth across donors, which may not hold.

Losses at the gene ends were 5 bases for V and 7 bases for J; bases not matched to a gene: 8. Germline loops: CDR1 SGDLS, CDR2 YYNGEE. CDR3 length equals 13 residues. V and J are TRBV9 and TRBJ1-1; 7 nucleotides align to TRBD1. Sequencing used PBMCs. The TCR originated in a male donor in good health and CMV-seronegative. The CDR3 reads CASSLNRGGEAFF. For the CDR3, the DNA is TGTGCCAGCAGTCTAAACAGGGGCGGTGAAGCTTTCTTT.